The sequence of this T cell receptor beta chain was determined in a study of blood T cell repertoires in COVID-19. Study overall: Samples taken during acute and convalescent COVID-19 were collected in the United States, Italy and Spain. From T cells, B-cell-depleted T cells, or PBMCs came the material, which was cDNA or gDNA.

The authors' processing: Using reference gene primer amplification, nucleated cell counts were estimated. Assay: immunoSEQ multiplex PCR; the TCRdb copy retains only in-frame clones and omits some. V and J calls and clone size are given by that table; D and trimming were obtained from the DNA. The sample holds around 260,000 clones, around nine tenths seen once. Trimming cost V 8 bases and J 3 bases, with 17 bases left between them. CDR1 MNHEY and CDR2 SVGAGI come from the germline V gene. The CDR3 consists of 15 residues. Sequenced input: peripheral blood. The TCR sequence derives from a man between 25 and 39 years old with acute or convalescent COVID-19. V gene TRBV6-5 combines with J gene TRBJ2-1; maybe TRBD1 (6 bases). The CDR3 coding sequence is TGTGCCAGCCTGACCCAGGGACAATACTACAATGAGCAGTTCTTC. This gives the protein CASLTQGQYYNEQFF.